Below, 17 T cell receptor beta chains from the same sample are listed, as sequenced in a study of identical twins. MiXCR, applied by TCRdb to the 5' RACE reads, yields one record per CDR3 protein. The repertoire includes over 15,000 distinct CDR3 sequences, nearly 70% of them detected once, and under 7% sits in the top ten. Material: memory (CD45RO+) T cells sorted from blood. The receptors shown here come from a woman aged 18-29 years in good health. This table probably holds off-target reads from a library built for another chain.

V and J are TRBV7-2 and TRBJ2-3, with D tentatively TRBD1 or TRBD2 (7 bases each). The CDR3 spans 16 residues. V dropped 2 bases and J dropped 1 base, with 13 bases sitting between them. CDR1 is SGHTA, CDR2 FQGNSA, per germline. The CDR3 bases are TGTGCCAGCAGCTTACGCAGGGGGGGGCGCACAGATACGCAGTATTTT. It yields the protein CASSLRRGGRTDTQYF.

The CDR3 nucleotides are TGTGCCAGCAGTTACATGAACGAGCAGTACTTC. Protein: CASSYMNEQYF. The chain couples TRBV6-2 or TRBV6-3 to TRBJ2-7; D remains unclear. The germline CDR1 and CDR2 sequences are MNHEY and SVGEGT. The CDR3 totals 11 residues. V lost 2 bases and J 5 bases, leaving 4 bases between the germline ends.

This clonotype has just a few counts. The rearrangement links TRBV11-2 to TRBJ1-3; D is unresolved. Germline V gives CDR1 SGHAT, CDR2 FQNNGV. V was pared by 5 bases and J by 3 bases, with 14 bases between. The CDR3 spans 15 residues. DNA of the CDR3: TGTGCCAGCAGCATTGGTGGCGAAGGTGGAAACACCATATATTTT. Protein sequence: CASSIGGEGGNTIYF. Drawing the rest from reference TRBV11-2 and TRBJ1-3, the complete variable domain is EAGVAQSPRYKIIEKRQSVAFWCNPISGHATLYWYQQILGQGPKLLIQFQNNGVVDDSQLPKDRFSAERLKGVDSTLKIQPAKLEDSAVYLCASSIGGEGGNTIYFGEGSWLTVV.

In its sample, this clonotype was seen a few times. The rearrangement uses TRBV7-2 and TRBJ2-3, with D possibly matching TRBD2 (6 bases). The CDR3 has 17 residues. Germline loops: CDR1 SGHTA, CDR2 FQGNSA. V was clipped by 1 base and J by 0 bases, with 14 bases between them. CDR3: CASSLGHGGGSTDTQYF. In DNA form, the CDR3 reads TGTGCCAGCAGCTTAGGGCACGGGGGAGGAAGCACAGATACGCAGTATTTT.

The J gene is TRBJ2-1, the V gene TRBV9; TRBD2 matches 12 bases. The CDR3 sequence is 15 residues long. The J segment lost 4 bases and the V segment lost 3 bases, leaving 2 bases of the junction unmatched. The germline V gene encodes CDR1 SGDLS and CDR2 YYNGEE. Written as DNA, the CDR3 is TGTGCCAGCAGCGCCGGGACTAGCGGGTACAATGAGCAGTTCTTC. Protein: CASSAGTSGYNEQFF.

This chain links TRBV12-3 or TRBV12-4 with TRBJ2-3, with TRBD2 as a possible D gene (5 bases). The CDR3 has 14 amino acids. Trimming removed 2 bases at V and 2 bases at J, with 8 bases between. The CDR3 nucleotides read TGTGCCAGCAGTTTAAGACTATCCACAGATACGCAGTATTTT. Its translation: CASSLRLSTDTQYF.

The chain couples TRBV11-1 to TRBJ2-3; 9 bases are shared with TRBD2. The CDR3 runs 14 residues. The ends lost 6 bases at V and 4 bases at J; junction bases unmatched: 5. Germline assignment: CDR1 SGHAT and CDR2 FQDESV (reference sequence). The DNA for the CDR3 is TGTGCCAGCAGTATTAGCGGGGGATCAGATACGCAGTATTTT. Translating it yields CASSISGGSDTQYF.

The chain uses TRBV5-1 and TRBJ1-5; TRBD1 might be the D (6 bases). There are 16 residues in the CDR3. Germline CDR1 reads SGHRS; CDR2 reads YFSETQ. Trimming took off 0 bases at V and 6 bases at J, with 16 bases between the two ends. CDR3 sequence reads: CASSLVGGGLGQPQHF. The CDR3 DNA follows: TGCGCCAGCAGCTTGGTCGGTGGGGGCTTGGGTCAGCCCCAGCATTTT.

This sequence joins TRBV7-6 and TRBJ2-7; TRBD2 matches 7 bases. Trimming cost V 5 bases and J 1 base; bases outside gene matches: 8. Germline CDR1 is SGHVS and CDR2 is FNYEAQ. This CDR3 has 15 amino acids. CDR3 coding DNA: TGTGCCAGCAGCCCAAGAGCGGGAAGGTCCTACGAGCAGTACTTC. It yields the protein CASSPRAGRSYEQYF.

In its sample, this clonotype was seen a few times. J is TRBJ2-1 and V is TRBV11-2; possibly TRBD2 for D (6 bases). The V gene lost 6 bases and the J gene lost 2 bases, with 17 bases spanning the gap. The CDR3 consists of 16 residues. Germline assignment: CDR1 SGHAT and CDR2 FQNNGV. CDR3 DNA sequence: TGTGCCAGCAGTTCAATCGGGACTCCGCCCTACAATGAGCAGTTCTTC. Translating it yields CASSSIGTPPYNEQFF.

This chain connects TRBV20-1 to TRBJ2-3, with 8 positions matching TRBD2. After removal of 4 bases from V and 4 bases from J, the junction contained 10 bases not matched to a gene. The length of the CDR3 is 15 residues. The germline V gene encodes CDR1 DFQATT and CDR2 SNEGSKA (reference sequence). CDR3 DNA: TGCAGTGCTACCCCCCCTGGCGGGAGGTCAGATACGCAGTATTTT. Translated, it gives CSATPPGGRSDTQYF.

This chain joins TRBV6-1 and TRBJ2-3, with TRBD1 matching over 7 bases. The CDR3 is 13 amino acids. Germline V lookup: CDR1 MNHNS, CDR2 SASEGT. V lost 10 bases, J lost 1 base, and 5 bases stayed unmatched. The CDR3 nucleotides read TGTGCCATCCGACAGGGTGGCACAGATACGCAGTATTTT. This codes for CAIRQGGTDTQYF.

This clonotype was seen more than once but under ten times. The genes are TRBV14 and TRBJ2-4, with 7 bases that match TRBD2. The CDR3 loop spans 17 amino acids. Unmatched junction bases numbered 8, after V lost 1 base and J lost 2 bases. Germline V gene lookup returns CDR1 SGHDN and CDR2 FVKESK. The CDR3 DNA follows: TGTGCCAGCAGCCAAGGAAGGGCGGGAGCGTCCAAAAACATTCAGTACTTC. It specifies CASSQGRAGASKNIQYF.

The rearrangement links TRBV12-1 to TRBJ2-1; the table's D call, TRBD2, was not checked against the DNA. TRBV12-1 is a listed pseudogene. The CDR3 consists of 17 residues. As DNA, the CDR3 is TGTGCCAGCAGCGCTTTTCCACCACTAGCGGGAGATAATGAGCAGTTCTTC. Translated: CASSAFPPLAGDNEQFF.

This chain uses TRBV5-1 with TRBJ2-7; the D gene is possibly TRBD1 (7 bases). Germline V gene sequence: CDR1 SGHRS, CDR2 YFSETQ. The CDR3 consists of 13 residues. V gave up 5 bases and J gave up 11 bases, with 20 bases separating them. CDR3 in DNA: TGCGCCAGCAGATTCTCAGGGGGGATGGTCGAGTACTTC. It yields the protein CASRFSGGMVEYF.

This sequence joins TRBV2 and TRBJ2-1; D uncertain. V lost 7 bases and J lost 5, with 12 bases in between. This CDR3 region has 13 residues. Germline lookup yields CDR1 SNHLY and CDR2 FYNNEI. The CDR3 nucleotides are TGTGCCAGCACCCTGGACGGCAACAATGAGCAGTTCTTC. Amino acids: CASTLDGNNEQFF. The whole variable domain, remainder taken from reference TRBV2 and TRBJ2-1, is EPEVTQTPSHQVTQMGQEVILRCVPISNHLYFYWYRQILGQKVEFLVSFYNNEISEKSEIFDDQFSVERPDGSNFTLKIRSTKLEDSAMYFCASTLDGNNEQFFGPGTRLTVL.

This clonotype occurred a few times. The rearrangement uses TRBV20-1 and TRBJ1-1, with 7 bases identical to TRBD1. CDR1 and CDR2 from the germline V gene are DFQATT and SNEGSKA (reference sequence). The CDR3 length is 12 residues. V was pared by 4 bases and J by 2 bases, with 1 base of the junction left unmatched. Here the CDR3 DNA reads TGCAGTGCTAACAGGGGAAACACTGAAGCTTTCTTT. As protein: CSANRGNTEAFF.